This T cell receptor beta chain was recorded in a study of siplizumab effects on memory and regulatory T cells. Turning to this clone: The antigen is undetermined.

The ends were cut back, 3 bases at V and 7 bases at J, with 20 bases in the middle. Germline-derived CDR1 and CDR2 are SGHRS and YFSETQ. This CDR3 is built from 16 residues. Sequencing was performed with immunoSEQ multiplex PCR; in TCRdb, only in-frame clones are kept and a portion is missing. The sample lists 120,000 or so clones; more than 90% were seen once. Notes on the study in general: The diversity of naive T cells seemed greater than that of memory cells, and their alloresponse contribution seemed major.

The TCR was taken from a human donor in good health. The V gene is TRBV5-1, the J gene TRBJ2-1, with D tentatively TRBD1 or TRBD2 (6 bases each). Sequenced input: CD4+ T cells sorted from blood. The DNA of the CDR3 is TGCGCCAGCAGCTCCCAAAGGGGGGCGGTCCGGAATGAGCAGTTCTTC. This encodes CASSSQRGAVRNEQFF.